This record concerns one TCR beta chain sequence. Its antigen is not known. This sample is part of a study of cytomegalovirus exposure and HLA in healthy donors. Per the germline V gene, CDR1 is MDHEN and CDR2 is SYDVKM. The V and J ends lost 4 bases and 7 bases, in that order; junction bases with no gene match: 11. CDR3 size: 16 residues. Researchers ran the PCR with 60 Vbeta and 13 Jbeta primers. Profiling relied on immunoSEQ multiplex PCR, and the TCRdb table lists in-frame clones only, not all of them. The sample contains some 200,000 clones, 75% to 85% of which appear only once. Study-level findings and limits: HLA allele associations emerged for roughly 17,000 TCR beta sequences in a later analysis, at 0.05 false discovery rate. Reportedly, diagnosis of cytomegalovirus status by the classifier showed high specificity and sensitivity.

This chain joins TRBV28 and TRBJ2-5; 11 bases line up with TRBD2. Specimen: PBMCs. This clonotype was sampled from a male donor in good health and CMV-seropositive. Written as DNA, the CDR3 is TGTGCCAGCAGTTCGGCGGGACTAGCGGAGGGAGGGACCCAGTACTTC. Translating gives CASSSAGLAEGGTQYF. Using reference TRBV28 and TRBJ2-5 for the parts outside the CDR3, the full variable domain is DVKVTQSSRYLVKRTGEKVFLECVQDMDHENMFWYRQDPGLGLRLIYFSYDVKMKEKGDIPEGYSVSREKKERFSLILESASTNQTSMYLCASSSAGLAEGGTQYFGPGTRLLVL.